This TCR beta chain was observed in a study of blood T cell repertoires in COVID-19. Clones were sequenced by immunoSEQ multiplex PCR, and TCRdb holds only the in-frame ones, with some missing. The sample lists 30,000 or so clones, 85% occurring once. With V trimmed by 2 bases and J by 8 bases, 7 bases remained unmatched. This CDR3 region has 14 residues. Germline V gene sequence: CDR1 SGHTA, CDR2 FQGNSA. J is TRBJ2-3 and V is TRBV7-2, with 7 nucleotides matching TRBD2. The clonotype comes from a man at least 80 years old with active COVID-19. The sample was peripheral blood. The CDR3 region is CASSLNRGDGTQYF. CDR3 sequence (DNA): TGTGCCAGCAGCTTAAATCGGGGGGACGGTACGCAGTATTTT.